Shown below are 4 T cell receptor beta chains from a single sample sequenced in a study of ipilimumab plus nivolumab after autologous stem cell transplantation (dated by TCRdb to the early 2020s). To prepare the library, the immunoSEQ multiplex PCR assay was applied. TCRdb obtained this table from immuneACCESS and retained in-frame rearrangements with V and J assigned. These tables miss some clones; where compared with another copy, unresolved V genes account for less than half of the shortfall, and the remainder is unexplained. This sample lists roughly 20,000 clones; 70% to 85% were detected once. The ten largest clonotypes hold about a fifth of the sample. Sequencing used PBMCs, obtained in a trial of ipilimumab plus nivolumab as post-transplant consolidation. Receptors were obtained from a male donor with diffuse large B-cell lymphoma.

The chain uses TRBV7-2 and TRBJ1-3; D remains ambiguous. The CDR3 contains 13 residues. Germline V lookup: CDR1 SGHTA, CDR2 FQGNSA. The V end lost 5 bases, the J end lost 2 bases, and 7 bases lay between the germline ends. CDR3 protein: CASSQYTGNTIYF. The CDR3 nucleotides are TGTGCCAGCAGCCAATACACTGGAAACACCATATATTTT.

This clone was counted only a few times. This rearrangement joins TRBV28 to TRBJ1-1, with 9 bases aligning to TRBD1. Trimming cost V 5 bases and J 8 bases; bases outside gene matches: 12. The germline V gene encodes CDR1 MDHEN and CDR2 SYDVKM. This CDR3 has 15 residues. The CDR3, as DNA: TGTGCCAGCAGTATCCTACAGGGGGCGGTGTTGGAAGCTTTCTTT. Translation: CASSILQGAVLEAFF.

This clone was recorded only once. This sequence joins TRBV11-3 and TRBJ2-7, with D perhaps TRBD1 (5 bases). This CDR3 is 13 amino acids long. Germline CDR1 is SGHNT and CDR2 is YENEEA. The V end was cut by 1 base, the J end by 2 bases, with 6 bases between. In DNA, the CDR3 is TGTGCCAGCAGCTTAGGACAGACCTACGAGCAGTACTTC. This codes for CASSLGQTYEQYF.

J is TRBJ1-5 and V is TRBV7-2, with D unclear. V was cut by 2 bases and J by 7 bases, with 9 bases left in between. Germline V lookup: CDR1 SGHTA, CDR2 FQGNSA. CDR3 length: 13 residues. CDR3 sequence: CASSLSTAQPQHF. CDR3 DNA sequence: TGTGCCAGCAGCTTAAGCACAGCGCAGCCCCAGCATTTT.